A single sample gave rise to the 27 T cell receptor beta chains below, sequenced in a study of T cells in Graves' hyperthyroidism and ophthalmopathy. TCR beta CDR3 region amplification was performed from RNA transcripts. First-round RT-PCR of the TCR CDR3 relied on the HTBI primer set. TCRdb reprocessed the multiplex PCR reads via MiXCR and lists one record per CDR3 protein. This table has some 740,000 distinct CDR3 sequences, 14% appearing once. The material sequenced was blood. The source of these receptors is a woman between 18 and 29 years old with Graves' hyperthyroidism.

This clonotype was seen many times. The CDR3 DNA sequence: TGTGCCACCAGTGATGGGACACTCGGCCGAAACACCATATATTTT. It yields the protein CATSDGTLGRNTIYF. The chain uses TRBV24-1 and TRBJ1-3, with D tentatively TRBD1 (6 bases). V was clipped by 3 bases and J by 5 bases, with 13 bases between them. The germline V gene encodes CDR1 KGHDR and CDR2 SFDVKD. CDR3 length equals 15 residues.

This clonotype has more than one count but fewer than ten. The gene calls are TRBV7-3 and TRBJ2-7, with 7 bases identical to TRBD2. Unmatched junction bases numbered 9, after V lost 5 bases and J lost 2 bases. Germline CDR1 is SGHTA and CDR2 is FQGTGA. The CDR3 is 15 residues long. This CDR3 is CASSPTAGEAYEQYF. The DNA for the CDR3 is TGTGCCAGCAGCCCCACGGCGGGAGAAGCCTACGAGCAGTACTTC.

The chain employs TRBV29-1 and TRBJ1-5; D uncertain. V lost 5 bases, J lost 5 bases, and 19 bases lay in between. The CDR3 contains 15 residues. The germline V gene has CDR1 SQVTM and CDR2 ANQGSEA. The CDR3 nucleotides read TGCAGCGTTAGATCTCCGATTCACCGATATCAGCCCCAGCATTTT. Translating gives CSVRSPIHRYQPQHF. Full variable domain (outside the CDR3, taken from reference TRBV29-1 and TRBJ1-5): SAVISQKPSRDICQRGTSLTIQCQVDSQVTMMFWYRQQPGQSLTLIATANQGSEATYESGFVIDKFPISRPNLTFSTLTVSNMSPEDSSIYLCSVRSPIHRYQPQHFGDGTRLSIL.

This clonotype showed up just a few times. V is TRBV20-1 and J is TRBJ1-5; no reliable D call. V shed 5 bases and J shed 1 base, with 12 bases lying between them. Germline CDR1 and CDR2: DFQATT and SNEGSKA (reference sequence). The CDR3 extends over 14 amino acids. DNA of the CDR3: TGCAGTGCTGCCCCGGGCCCCAGCAATCAGCCCCAGCATTTT. It encodes CSAAPGPSNQPQHF.

Only a few counts were recorded for this clonotype. The V call is TRBV4-1, the J call TRBJ1-1; a possible D gene is TRBD1 (6 bases). The CDR3 is 14 amino acids. The V end lost 1 base, the J end lost 3 bases, and 9 bases lay between the germline ends. From germline, CDR1 is MGHRA and CDR2 YSYEKL. The DNA of the CDR3 is TGCGCCAGCAGCCAAGCAGGGGAGGACACTGAAGCTTTCTTT. Protein product: CASSQAGEDTEAFF.

This clonotype appeared a few times. This sequence joins TRBV15 and TRBJ2-7; D gene ambiguous. There are 13 residues in the CDR3. The germline V gene encodes CDR1 LNHNV and CDR2 YYDKDF (reference sequence). V lost 6 bases and J 0 bases, leaving 9 bases between the germline ends. The CDR3 nucleotides are TGTGCCACCAGGGACGGAACCTCCTACGAGCAGTACTTC. This codes for CATRDGTSYEQYF. Filled out from reference TRBV15 and TRBJ2-7, the complete variable domain reads DAMVIQNPRYQVTQFGKPVTLSCSQTLNHNVMYWYQQKSSQAPKLLFHYYDKDFNNEADTPDNFQSRRPNTSFCFLDIRSPGLGDTAMYLCATRDGTSYEQYFGPGTRLTVT.

The rearrangement links TRBV3-1 to TRBJ2-1, with TRBD2 matching over 14 bases. Trimming cost V 6 bases and J 12 bases; bases outside gene matches: 4. This CDR3 comprises 13 residues. Germline V gene lookup returns CDR1 LGHDT and CDR2 YNNKEL (reference sequence). CDR3 nucleotides: TGTGCCAGCAGATACGGGACTAGCGGGAGGCAGTTCTTC. Residues: CASRYGTSGRQFF.

A note on this clonotype: This may come from a read error, since a much larger clone is one base off. This rearrangement joins TRBV4-1 to TRBJ1-1; D is ambiguous. Germline V gene lookup returns CDR1 MGHRA and CDR2 YSYEKL. The germline V and J ends were trimmed by 0 bases and 1 base, with 6 bases remaining between them. This CDR3 has 14 amino acids. The CDR3 nucleotides read TGCGCCAGCAGCCAAGATTGGGGGAACACTGAAGCTTTCTTT. Its translation is CASSQDWGNTEAFF.

This clonotype was recorded a few times. V is TRBV10-1 and J is TRBJ2-3; 7 bases fit TRBD2. The CDR3 is 15 residues long. With V trimmed by 4 bases and J by 4 bases, 8 bases remained unmatched. Germline CDR1 reads WNHNN; CDR2 reads SYGVQD (reference sequence). CDR3 sequence (DNA): TGCGCCAGCAGTGGCCGGGCGGCGGGAGCAGATACGCAGTATTTT. Translation gives CASSGRAAGADTQYF.

The V and J genes are TRBV5-1 and TRBJ2-5; TRBD1 aligns across 9 bases. The germline V gene encodes CDR1 SGHRS and CDR2 YFSETQ. With V trimmed by 7 bases and J by 4 bases, 8 bases remained unmatched. CDR3 length: 14 residues. CDR3 in amino acids: CASGLPDRGETQYF. The CDR3 nucleotides are TGCGCCAGCGGTCTCCCGGACAGGGGAGAGACCCAGTACTTC.

J is TRBJ2-1 and V is TRBV27; D call uncertain. CDR3 length equals 12 residues. In germline, CDR1 is MNHEY, CDR2 SMNVEV (reference sequence). The V end was cut by 6 bases, the J end by 4 bases, with 7 bases between. The DNA for the CDR3 is TGTGCCAGCAGGCGCTCATACAATGAGCAGTTCTTC. Protein: CASRRSYNEQFF.

The CDR3 sequence: CASSLTPLSYNEQFF. CDR3 DNA sequence: TGTGCCAGCAGCTTAACGCCACTCTCCTACAATGAGCAGTTCTTC. The chain carries TRBV7-3 and TRBJ2-1; D is undetermined. V was pared by 0 bases and J by 0 bases, with 6 bases between. The V gene's germline CDR1 is SGHTA and CDR2 FQGTGA. The CDR3 runs to 15 residues. The whole variable domain, remainder taken from reference TRBV7-3 and TRBJ2-1, is GAGVSQTPSNKVTEKGKYVELRCDPISGHTALYWYRQSLGQGPEFLIYFQGTGAADDSGLPNDRFFAVRPEGSVSTLKIQRTERGDSAVYLCASSLTPLSYNEQFFGPGTRLTVL.

The J gene is TRBJ2-7, the V gene TRBV10-1; D remains ambiguous. CDR3 length: 11 amino acids. CDR1 WNHNN and CDR2 SYGVQD come from the germline V gene (reference sequence). The V and J ends lost 7 bases and 4 bases respectively, with 8 bases between them. The CDR3 region has the DNA TGCGCCAGCACGGCCTTTTACGAGCAGTACTTC. This gives the protein CASTAFYEQYF.

This clonotype showed up many times. The chain joins TRBV20-1 to TRBJ2-1; TRBD2 matches at 7 bases. Trimming at V came to 0 bases and at J to 4 bases, leaving 6 bases not matched to a gene. The CDR3 is 15 amino acids. Germline V lookup: CDR1 DFQATT, CDR2 SNEGSKA (reference sequence). DNA for the CDR3: TGCAGTGCTAGAGATTCGGCTAGCGGATACAATGAGCAGTTCTTC. Translated: CSARDSASGYNEQFF.

This clonotype appeared a few times. The chain carries TRBV20-1 and TRBJ1-4, with 8 nucleotides matching TRBD1. This CDR3 is built from 15 residues. J lost 8 bases, V lost 3 bases, and 11 bases had no gene match. Germline values: CDR1 DFQATT, CDR2 SNEGSKA (reference sequence). The CDR3 DNA reads TGCAGTGCTAGCCAATCAGGGGGCCCAGGGGAAAAACTGTTTTTT. Translating it yields CSASQSGGPGEKLFF.

The chain combines TRBV5-1 with TRBJ2-7; 10 bases are shared with TRBD1. Germline V gene lookup returns CDR1 SGHRS and CDR2 YFSETQ. This CDR3 spans 15 amino acids. V was clipped by 3 bases and J by 4 bases; unmatched bases: 7. CDR3 region: CASSYGGQGFYEQYF. CDR3 in DNA: TGCGCCAGCAGCTACGGGGGACAGGGGTTTTACGAGCAGTACTTC.

This chain uses TRBV4-3 with TRBJ2-2; 8 nucleotides match TRBD2. Germline V gene sequence: CDR1 LGHNA, CDR2 YSLEER. This CDR3 is built from 18 residues. V shed 0 bases, J shed 1 base, and the junction held 7 bases outside the gene matches. As DNA, the CDR3 is TGCGCCAGCAGCCAAGATCGGGGGCTAGCGGGGAACACCGGGGAGCTGTTTTTT. Encoded protein: CASSQDRGLAGNTGELFF.

Ten or more counts support this clonotype. The rearrangement joins TRBV13 to TRBJ2-1, with D tentatively TRBD1 (6 bases). Germline assignment: CDR1 PRHDT and CDR2 FYEKMQ (reference sequence). The CDR3 length is 16 residues. V was cut by 8 bases and J by 0 bases, with 17 bases left in between. CDR3 residues: CASRVTGTTSYNEQFF. The CDR3 nucleotides are TGTGCCAGCCGGGTCACCGGGACAACCTCCTACAATGAGCAGTTCTTC.

The chain is built from TRBV6-1 and TRBJ2-1; D unresolved. CDR3 length: 15 amino acids. Trimming cost V 4 bases and J 5 bases, with 15 bases left between them. CDR1 is MNHNS, CDR2 SASEGT, per germline. CDR3 amino acids: CASSAVYGNNNEQFF. The CDR3 DNA reads as TGTGCCAGCAGTGCGGTGTACGGAAATAACAATGAGCAGTTCTTC.

This chain connects TRBV30 to TRBJ2-2; no reliable D call. The CDR3 consists of 14 residues. The germline V gene encodes CDR1 GTSNPN and CDR2 SVGIG (reference sequence). Trimming removed 2 bases at V and 2 bases at J, with 9 bases between. As DNA, the CDR3 is TGTGCCTGGAGTTGGGGATATAACACCGGGGAGCTGTTTTTT. Translation: CAWSWGYNTGELFF.

The chain joins TRBV7-6 to TRBJ2-2; D gene uncertain. The CDR3 contains 14 residues. V dropped 5 bases and J dropped 4 bases, with 11 bases sitting between them. Germline assignment: CDR1 SGHVS and CDR2 FNYEAQ. CDR3 sequence (DNA): TGTGCCAGCAGCCCCCACGTGGGCACCGGGGAGCTGTTTTTT. Its translation is CASSPHVGTGELFF.

The CDR3 sequence is CALDQGAGGYTF. Written as DNA, the CDR3 is TGTGCCTTAGATCAGGGGGCAGGTGGCTACACCTTC. The V and J genes are TRBV30 and TRBJ1-2; 8 bases line up with TRBD1. The V gene end was trimmed by 7 bases and the J gene end by 7 bases; junction bases not matched to a gene: 8. Looked up from germline, CDR1 is GTSNPN and CDR2 is SVGIG (reference sequence). This CDR3 contains 12 residues.

At least ten counts were recorded for this clonotype. The chain joins TRBV20-1 to TRBJ2-7; no reliable D call. Trimming removed 6 bases from V and 0 bases from J, with 18 bases in between. From germline, CDR1 is DFQATT and CDR2 SNEGSKA (reference sequence). This CDR3 is built from 15 residues. The CDR3 nucleotides are TGCAGTGCCGGTGGGTCGGGCTTTACCTCCTACGAGCAGTACTTC. The encoded protein is CSAGGSGFTSYEQYF.

The count of this clonotype is one. No conserved phenylalanine or tryptophan ends this CDR3, so it is likely a read error. The CDR3 DNA sequence: TGTGCCAGCAGCGTAGGGCTAGCGGGGAGCTCCTACGAGCAGTACTTG. Translation gives CASSVGLAGSSYEQYL. The gene calls are TRBV9 and TRBJ2-7; 9 nucleotides align to TRBD2. CDR1 and CDR2 from the germline V gene are SGDLS and YYNGEE. The V segment lost 0 bases and the J segment 0 bases; nucleotides outside the gene matches: 4. CDR3 length: 16 residues.

This chain joins TRBV12-3 or TRBV12-4 and TRBJ2-7; D is possibly TRBD1 (6 bases). The CDR3 extends over 15 amino acids. V shed 2 bases and J shed 3 bases, with 14 bases lying between them. In DNA, the CDR3 is TGTGCCAGCAGTTTAACTCGCAGGGGCGGCTACGAGCAGTACTTC. Translating gives CASSLTRRGGYEQYF.

CDR3 sequence reads: CASSYSMASGSYNEQFF. CDR3 sequence (DNA): TGTGCCAGCAGTTACTCGATGGCTAGCGGTTCCTACAATGAGCAGTTCTTC. The V call is TRBV6-2 or TRBV6-3, the J call TRBJ2-1, with TRBD2 identical over 7 bases. Germline assignment: CDR1 MNHEY and CDR2 SVGEGT. This CDR3 is built from 17 residues. The ends lost 0 bases at V and 1 base at J; junction bases unmatched: 6.

This clonotype was counted ten times or more. The V call is TRBV3-1, the J call TRBJ2-7; 10 nucleotides agree with TRBD2. The V and J ends lost 4 bases and 1 base, in that order; junction bases with no gene match: 7. The CDR3 runs to 16 residues. CDR1 is LGHDT, CDR2 YNNKEL, per germline (reference sequence). CDR3 residues: CASSPRRAGGSYEQYF. As DNA, the CDR3 is TGTGCCAGCAGCCCGAGGAGAGCGGGAGGGTCCTACGAGCAGTACTTC.